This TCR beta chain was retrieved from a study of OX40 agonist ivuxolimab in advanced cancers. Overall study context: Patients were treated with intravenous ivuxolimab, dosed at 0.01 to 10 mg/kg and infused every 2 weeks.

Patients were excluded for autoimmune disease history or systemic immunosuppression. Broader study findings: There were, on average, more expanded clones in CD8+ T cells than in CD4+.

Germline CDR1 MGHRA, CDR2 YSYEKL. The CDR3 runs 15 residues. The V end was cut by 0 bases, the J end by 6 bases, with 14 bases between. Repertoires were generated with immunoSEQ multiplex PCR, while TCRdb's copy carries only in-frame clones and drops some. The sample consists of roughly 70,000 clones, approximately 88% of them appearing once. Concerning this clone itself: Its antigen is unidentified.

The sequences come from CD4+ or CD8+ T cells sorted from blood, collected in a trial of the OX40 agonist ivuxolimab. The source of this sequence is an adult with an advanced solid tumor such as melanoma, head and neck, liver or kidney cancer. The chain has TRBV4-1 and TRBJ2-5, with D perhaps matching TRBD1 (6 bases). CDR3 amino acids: CASSQDLTGLKTQYF. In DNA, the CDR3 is TGCGCCAGCAGCCAAGATTTAACAGGGCTGAAGACCCAGTACTTC.